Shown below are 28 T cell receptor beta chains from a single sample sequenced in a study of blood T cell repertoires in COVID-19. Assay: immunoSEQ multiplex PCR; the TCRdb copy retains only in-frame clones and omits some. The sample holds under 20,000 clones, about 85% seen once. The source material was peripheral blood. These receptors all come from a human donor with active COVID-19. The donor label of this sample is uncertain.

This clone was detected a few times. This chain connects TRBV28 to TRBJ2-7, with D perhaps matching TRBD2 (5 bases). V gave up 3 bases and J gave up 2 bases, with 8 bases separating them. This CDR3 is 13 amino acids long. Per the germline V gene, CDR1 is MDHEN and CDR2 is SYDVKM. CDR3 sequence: CASSLRVTYEQYF. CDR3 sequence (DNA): TGTGCCAGCAGTTTGAGGGTTACCTACGAGCAGTACTTC.

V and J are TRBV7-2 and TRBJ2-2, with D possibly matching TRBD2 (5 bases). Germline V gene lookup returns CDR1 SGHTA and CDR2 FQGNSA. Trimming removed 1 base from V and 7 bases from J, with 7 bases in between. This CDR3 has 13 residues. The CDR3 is CASSLGGGGELFF. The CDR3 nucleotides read TGTGCCAGCAGCTTAGGCGGAGGCGGGGAGCTGTTTTTT.

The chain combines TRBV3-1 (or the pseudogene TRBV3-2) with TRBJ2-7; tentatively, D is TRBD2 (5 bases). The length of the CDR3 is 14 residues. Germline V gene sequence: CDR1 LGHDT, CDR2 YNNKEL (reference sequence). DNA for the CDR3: TGTCATGGTCCCGGCCTAGCTGATTCCTACGAGCAGTACTTC. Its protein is CHGPGLADSYEQYF.

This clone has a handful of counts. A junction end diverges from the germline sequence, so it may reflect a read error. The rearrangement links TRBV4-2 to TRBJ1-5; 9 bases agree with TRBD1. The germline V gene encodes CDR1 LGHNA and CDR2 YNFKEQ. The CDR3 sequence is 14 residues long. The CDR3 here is CASSQDPTGGGMYF. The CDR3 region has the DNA TGTGCCAGCAGCCAAGACCCGACAGGGGGAGGCATGTATTTT.

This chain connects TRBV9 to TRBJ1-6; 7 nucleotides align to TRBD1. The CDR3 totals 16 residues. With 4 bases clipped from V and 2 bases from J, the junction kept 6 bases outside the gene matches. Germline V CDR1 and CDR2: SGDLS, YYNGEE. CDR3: CASSPRDSTYNSPLHF. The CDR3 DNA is TGTGCCAGCAGCCCTAGGGACAGCACCTATAATTCACCCCTCCACTTT.

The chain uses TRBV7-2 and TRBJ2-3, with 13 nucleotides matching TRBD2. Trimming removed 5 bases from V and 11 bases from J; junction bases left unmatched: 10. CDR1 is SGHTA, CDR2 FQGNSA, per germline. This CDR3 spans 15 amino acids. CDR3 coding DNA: TGTGCCAGCAGCCTGACTAGCGGGGGGTTTAGTAGGCAGTATTTT. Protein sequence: CASSLTSGGFSRQYF. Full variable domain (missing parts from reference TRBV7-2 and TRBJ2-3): GAGVSQSPSNKVTEKGKDVELRCDPISGHTALYWYRQSLGQGLEFLIYFQGNSAPDKSGLPSDRFSAERTGGSVSTLTIQRTQQEDSAVYLCASSLTSGGFSRQYFGPGTRLTVL.

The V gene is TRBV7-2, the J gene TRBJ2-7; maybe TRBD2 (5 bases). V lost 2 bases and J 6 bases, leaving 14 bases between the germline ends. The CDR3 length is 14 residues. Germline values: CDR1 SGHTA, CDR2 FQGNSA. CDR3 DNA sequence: TGTGCCAGCAGCTTACAGCGGTCGCTATCCGAGCAGTACTTC. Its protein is CASSLQRSLSEQYF.

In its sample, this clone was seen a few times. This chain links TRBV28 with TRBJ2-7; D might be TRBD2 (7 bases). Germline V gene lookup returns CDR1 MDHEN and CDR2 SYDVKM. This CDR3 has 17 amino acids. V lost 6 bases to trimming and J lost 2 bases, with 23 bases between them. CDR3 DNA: TGTGCCAGCAGCCCCGGGCGCCGGGGGGCGAGGGCCTACGAGCAGTACTTC. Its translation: CASSPGRRGARAYEQYF.

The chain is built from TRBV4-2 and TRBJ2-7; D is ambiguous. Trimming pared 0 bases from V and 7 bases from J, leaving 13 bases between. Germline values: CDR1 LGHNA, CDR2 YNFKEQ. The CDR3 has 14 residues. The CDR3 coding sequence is TGTGCCAGCAGCCAAGACTCGTCGGTGTCTGAGCAGTACTTC. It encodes CASSQDSSVSEQYF.

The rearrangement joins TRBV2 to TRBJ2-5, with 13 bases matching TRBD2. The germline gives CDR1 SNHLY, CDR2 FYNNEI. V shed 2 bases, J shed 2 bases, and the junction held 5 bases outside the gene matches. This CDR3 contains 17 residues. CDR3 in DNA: TGTGCCAGCAGTGAAACCAGGACTAGCGGGAGACAAGAGACCCAGTACTTC. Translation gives CASSETRTSGRQETQYF. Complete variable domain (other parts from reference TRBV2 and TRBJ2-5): EPEVTQTPSHQVTQMGQEVILRCVPISNHLYFYWYRQILGQKVEFLVSFYNNEISEKSEIFDDQFSVERPDGSNFTLKIRSTKLEDSAMYFCASSETRTSGRQETQYFGPGTRLLVL.

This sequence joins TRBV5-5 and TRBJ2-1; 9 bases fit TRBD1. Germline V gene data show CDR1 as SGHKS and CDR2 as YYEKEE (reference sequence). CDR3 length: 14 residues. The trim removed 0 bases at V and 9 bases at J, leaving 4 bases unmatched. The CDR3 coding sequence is TGTGCCAGCAGCTTGGGGACAGGGGCGTTTGAGCAGTTCTTC. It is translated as CASSLGTGAFEQFF.

CDR3 nucleotide sequence: TGTGCCAGCAGCGAAACTACCGGGGGCTCCTACGAGCAGTACTTC. Residues: CASSETTGGSYEQYF. The V and J genes are TRBV3-1 (or the pseudogene TRBV3-2) and TRBJ2-7, with D possibly matching TRBD2 (6 bases). Germline loops: CDR1 LGHDT, CDR2 YNNKEL (reference sequence). V lost 5 bases and J 0 bases, leaving 14 bases between the germline ends. The CDR3 has 15 amino acids.

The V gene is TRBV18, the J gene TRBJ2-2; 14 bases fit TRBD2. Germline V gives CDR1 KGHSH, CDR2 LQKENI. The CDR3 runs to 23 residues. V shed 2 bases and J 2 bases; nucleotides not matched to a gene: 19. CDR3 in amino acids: CASSPIRLAGGPFITQNTGELFF. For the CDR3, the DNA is TGTGCCAGCTCACCAATACGACTAGCGGGAGGGCCATTTATTACCCAAAACACCGGGGAGCTGTTTTTT.

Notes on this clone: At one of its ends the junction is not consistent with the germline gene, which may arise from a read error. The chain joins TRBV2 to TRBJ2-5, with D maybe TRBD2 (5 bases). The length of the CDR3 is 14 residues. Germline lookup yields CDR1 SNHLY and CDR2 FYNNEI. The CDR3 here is CASSEDGRAGTQYF. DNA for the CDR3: TGTGCCAGCAGCGAAGACGGCCGGGCGGGGACCCAGTACTTC. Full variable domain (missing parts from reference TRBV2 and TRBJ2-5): EPEVTQTPSHQVTQMGQEVILRCVPISNHLYFYWYRQILGQKVEFLVSFYNNEISEKSEIFDDQFSVERPDGSNFTLKIRSTKLEDSAMYFCASSEDGRAGTQYFGPGTRLLVL.

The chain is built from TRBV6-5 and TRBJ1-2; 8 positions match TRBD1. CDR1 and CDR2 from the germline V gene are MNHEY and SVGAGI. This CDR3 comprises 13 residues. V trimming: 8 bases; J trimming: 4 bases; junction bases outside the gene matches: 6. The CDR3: CASLDRASYGYTF. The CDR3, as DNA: TGTGCCAGCTTGGACAGGGCAAGCTATGGCTACACCTTC.

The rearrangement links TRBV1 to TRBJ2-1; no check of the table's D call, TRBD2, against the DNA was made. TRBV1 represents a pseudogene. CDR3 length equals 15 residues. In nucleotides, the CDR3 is TGCACCAGCAGCCACAGGACTAGCGGTTACAATGAGCAGTTCTTC. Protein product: CTSSHRTSGYNEQFF.

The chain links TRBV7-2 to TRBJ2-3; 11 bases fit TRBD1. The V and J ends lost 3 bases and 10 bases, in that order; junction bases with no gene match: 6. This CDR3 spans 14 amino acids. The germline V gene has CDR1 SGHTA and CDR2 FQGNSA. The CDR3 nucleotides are TGTGCCAGCAGCTTTCCGGACAGGGGGCGCCCGCAGTATTTT. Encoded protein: CASSFPDRGRPQYF.

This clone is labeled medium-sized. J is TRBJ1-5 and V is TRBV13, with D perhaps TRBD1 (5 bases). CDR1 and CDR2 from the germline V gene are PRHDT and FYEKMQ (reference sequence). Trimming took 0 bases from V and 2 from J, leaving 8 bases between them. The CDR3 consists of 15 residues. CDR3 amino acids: CASSLGQGGNQPQHF. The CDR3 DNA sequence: TGTGCCAGCAGCTTAGGGCAGGGCGGCAATCAGCCCCAGCATTTT.

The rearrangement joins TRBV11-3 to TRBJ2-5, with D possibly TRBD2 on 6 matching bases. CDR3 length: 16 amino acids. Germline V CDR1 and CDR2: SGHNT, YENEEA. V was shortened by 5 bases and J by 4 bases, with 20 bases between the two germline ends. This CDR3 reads CASSPRAGLRGETQYF. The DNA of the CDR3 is TGTGCCAGCAGCCCTCGAGCGGGCCTCCGGGGAGAGACCCAGTACTTC.

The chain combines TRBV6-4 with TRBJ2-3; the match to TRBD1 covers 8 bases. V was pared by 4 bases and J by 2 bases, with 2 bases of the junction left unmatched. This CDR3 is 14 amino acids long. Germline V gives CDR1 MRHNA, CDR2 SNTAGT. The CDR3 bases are TGTGCCAGCAGTGCGGACAGGGTCACAGATACGCAGTATTTT. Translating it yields CASSADRVTDTQYF.

The CDR3 sequence is CASSLSGTGGYEQYF. The DNA of the CDR3 is TGTGCCAGCAGTTTATCCGGGACAGGGGGATACGAGCAGTACTTC. V and J are TRBV27 and TRBJ2-7; TRBD1 matches 11 bases. The ends lost 0 bases at V and 4 bases at J; junction bases unmatched: 2. The CDR3 consists of 15 residues. The germline V gene encodes CDR1 MNHEY and CDR2 SMNVEV (reference sequence).

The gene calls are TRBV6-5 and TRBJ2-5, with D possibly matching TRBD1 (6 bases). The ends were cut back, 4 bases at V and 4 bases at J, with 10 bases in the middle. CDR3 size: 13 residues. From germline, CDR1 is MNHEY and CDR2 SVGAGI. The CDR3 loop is CASSWAGVETQYF. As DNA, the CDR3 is TGTGCCAGCAGTTGGGCAGGGGTAGAGACCCAGTACTTC.

The CDR3: CASSPGQGGSYEQYF. As DNA, the CDR3 is TGTGCCAGCAGCCCCGGACAGGGCGGATCCTACGAGCAGTACTTC. This chain links TRBV5-4 with TRBJ2-7; 8 nucleotides match TRBD1. The V gene end was trimmed by 4 bases and the J gene end by 1 base; junction bases not matched to a gene: 7. CDR1 is SGHNT, CDR2 YYREEE, per germline (reference sequence). CDR3 length: 15 residues.

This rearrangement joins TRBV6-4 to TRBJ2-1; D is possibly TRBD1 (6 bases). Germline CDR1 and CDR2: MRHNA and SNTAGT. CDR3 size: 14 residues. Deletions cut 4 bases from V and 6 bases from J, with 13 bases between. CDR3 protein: CASSGGHLSNEQFF. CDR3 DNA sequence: TGTGCCAGCAGTGGGGGACACCTATCCAATGAGCAGTTCTTC.

In DNA, the CDR3 is TGTGCCAGCAGGGCCGCGGGACTAGCGGACTCGGGTACGCAGTATTTT. Amino acid sequence: CASRAAGLADSGTQYF. The chain employs TRBV2 and TRBJ2-3, with TRBD2 identical over 11 bases. The CDR3 has 16 amino acids. Germline V CDR1 and CDR2: SNHLY, FYNNEI. V shed 6 bases and J 8 bases; nucleotides not matched to a gene: 13.

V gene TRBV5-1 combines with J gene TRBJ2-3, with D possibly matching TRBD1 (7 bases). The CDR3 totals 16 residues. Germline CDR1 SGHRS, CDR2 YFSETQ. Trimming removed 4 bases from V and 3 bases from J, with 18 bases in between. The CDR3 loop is CASSPGTAGGTDTQYF. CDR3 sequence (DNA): TGCGCCAGCAGCCCCGGGACAGCAGGAGGGACAGATACGCAGTATTTT.

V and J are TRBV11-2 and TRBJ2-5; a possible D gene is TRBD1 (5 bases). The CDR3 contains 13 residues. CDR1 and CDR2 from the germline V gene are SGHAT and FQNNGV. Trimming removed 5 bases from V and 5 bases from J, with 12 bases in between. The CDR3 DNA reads TGTGCCAGCAGCCCCCAGGGTGGCGAGACCCAGTACTTC. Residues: CASSPQGGETQYF.

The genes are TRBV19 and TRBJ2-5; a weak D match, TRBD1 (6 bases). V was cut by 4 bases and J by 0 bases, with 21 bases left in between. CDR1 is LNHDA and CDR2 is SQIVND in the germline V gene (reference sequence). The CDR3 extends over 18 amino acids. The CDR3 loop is CASSKDSRWPRDQETQYF. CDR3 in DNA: TGTGCCAGTAGTAAGGACAGTAGGTGGCCGAGGGACCAAGAGACCCAGTACTTC.